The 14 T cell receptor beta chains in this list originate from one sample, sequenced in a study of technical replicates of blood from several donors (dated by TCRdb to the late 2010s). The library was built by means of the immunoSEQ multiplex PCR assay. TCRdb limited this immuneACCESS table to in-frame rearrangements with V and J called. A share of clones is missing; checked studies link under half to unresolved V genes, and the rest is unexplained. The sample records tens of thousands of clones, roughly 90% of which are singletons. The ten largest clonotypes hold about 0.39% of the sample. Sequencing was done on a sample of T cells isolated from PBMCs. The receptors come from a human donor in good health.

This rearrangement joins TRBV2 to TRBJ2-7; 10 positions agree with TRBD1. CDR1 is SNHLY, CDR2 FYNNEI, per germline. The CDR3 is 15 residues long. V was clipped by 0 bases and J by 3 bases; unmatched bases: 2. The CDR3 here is CASSEAGDRGYEQYF. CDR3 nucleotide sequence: TGTGCCAGCAGTGAAGCTGGGGACAGGGGCTACGAGCAGTACTTC. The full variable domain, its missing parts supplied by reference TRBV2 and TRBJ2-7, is EPEVTQTPSHQVTQMGQEVILRCVPISNHLYFYWYRQILGQKVEFLVSFYNNEISEKSEIFDDQFSVERPDGSNFTLKIRSTKLEDSAMYFCASSEAGDRGYEQYFGPGTRLTVT.

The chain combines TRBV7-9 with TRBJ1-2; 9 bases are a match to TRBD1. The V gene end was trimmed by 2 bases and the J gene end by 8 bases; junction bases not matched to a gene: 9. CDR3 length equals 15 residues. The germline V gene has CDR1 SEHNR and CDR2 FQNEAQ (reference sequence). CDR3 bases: TGTGCCAGCAGCTTACCCGGGACAGGGTCGTGGGGCTACACCTTC. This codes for CASSLPGTGSWGYTF.

CDR3 nucleotide sequence: TGTGCCAGCAGTTACTCGGACAGGGATGGCTACACCTTC. Protein product: CASSYSDRDGYTF. The gene calls are TRBV6-5 and TRBJ1-2; TRBD1 aligns across 8 bases. After removal of 0 bases from V and 6 bases from J, the junction contained 0 bases not matched to a gene. This CDR3 has 13 residues. Germline CDR1 MNHEY, CDR2 SVGAGI.

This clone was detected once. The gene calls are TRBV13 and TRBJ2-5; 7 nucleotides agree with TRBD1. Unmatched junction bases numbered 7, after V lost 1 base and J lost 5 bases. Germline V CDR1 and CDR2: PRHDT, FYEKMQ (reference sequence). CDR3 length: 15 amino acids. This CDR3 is CASSLAIQGKETQYF. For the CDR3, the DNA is TGTGCCAGCAGCTTAGCCATACAGGGGAAGGAGACCCAGTACTTC.

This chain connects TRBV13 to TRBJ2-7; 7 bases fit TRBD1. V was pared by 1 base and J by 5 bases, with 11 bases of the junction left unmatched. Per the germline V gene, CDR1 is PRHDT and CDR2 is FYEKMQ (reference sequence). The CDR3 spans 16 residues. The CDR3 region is CASSLAHRGGLDEQYF. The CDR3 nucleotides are TGTGCCAGCAGCTTAGCGCACAGGGGTGGCCTAGACGAGCAGTACTTC.

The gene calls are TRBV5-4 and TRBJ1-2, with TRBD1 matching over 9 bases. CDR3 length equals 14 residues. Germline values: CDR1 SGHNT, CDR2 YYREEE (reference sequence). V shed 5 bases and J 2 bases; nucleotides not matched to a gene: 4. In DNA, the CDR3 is TGTGCCAGCAGGCCCGGGACAGGGAACTATGGCTACACCTTC. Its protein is CASRPGTGNYGYTF.

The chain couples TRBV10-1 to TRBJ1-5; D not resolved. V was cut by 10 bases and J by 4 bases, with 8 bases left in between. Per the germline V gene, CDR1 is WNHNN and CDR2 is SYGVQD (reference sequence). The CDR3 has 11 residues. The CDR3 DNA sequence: TGCGCCACCCCCTCGAATCAGCCCCAGCATTTT. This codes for CATPSNQPQHF.

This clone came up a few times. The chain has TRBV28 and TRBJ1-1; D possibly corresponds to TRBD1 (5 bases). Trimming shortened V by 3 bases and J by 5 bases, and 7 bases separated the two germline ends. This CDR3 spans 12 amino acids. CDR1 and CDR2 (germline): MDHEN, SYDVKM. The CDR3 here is CASSFGGTEAFF. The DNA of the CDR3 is TGTGCCAGCAGTTTCGGGGGGACTGAAGCTTTCTTT.

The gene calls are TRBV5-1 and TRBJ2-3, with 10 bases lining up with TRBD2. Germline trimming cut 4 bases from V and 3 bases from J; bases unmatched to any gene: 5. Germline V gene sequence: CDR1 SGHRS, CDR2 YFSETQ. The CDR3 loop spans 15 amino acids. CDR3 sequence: CASSDTSGTTDTQYF. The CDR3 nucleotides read TGCGCCAGCAGCGATACTAGCGGGACTACAGATACGCAGTATTTT. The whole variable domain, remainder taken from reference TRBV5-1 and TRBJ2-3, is KAGVTQTPRYLIKTRGQQVTLSCSPISGHRSVSWYQQTPGQGLQFLFEYFSETQRNKGNFPGRFSGRQFSNSRSEMNVSTLELGDSALYLCASSDTSGTTDTQYFGPGTRLTVL.

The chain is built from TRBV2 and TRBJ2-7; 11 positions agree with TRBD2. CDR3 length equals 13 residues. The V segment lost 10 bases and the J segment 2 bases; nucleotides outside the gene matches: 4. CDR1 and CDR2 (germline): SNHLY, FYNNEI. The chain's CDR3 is CAIIAGGPYEQYF. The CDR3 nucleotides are TGTGCCATTATAGCGGGAGGGCCCTACGAGCAGTACTTC. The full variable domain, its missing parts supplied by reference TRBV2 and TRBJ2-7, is EPEVTQTPSHQVTQMGQEVILRCVPISNHLYFYWYRQILGQKVEFLVSFYNNEISEKSEIFDDQFSVERPDGSNFTLKIRSTKLEDSAMYFCAIIAGGPYEQYFGPGTRLTVT.

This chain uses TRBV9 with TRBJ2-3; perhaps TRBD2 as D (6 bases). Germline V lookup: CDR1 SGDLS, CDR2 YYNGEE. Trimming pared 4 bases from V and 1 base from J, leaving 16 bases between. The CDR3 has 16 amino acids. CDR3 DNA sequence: TGTGCCAGCAGCCTTTTGGAGGGAGTGGGCACAGATACGCAGTATTTT. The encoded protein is CASSLLEGVGTDTQYF.

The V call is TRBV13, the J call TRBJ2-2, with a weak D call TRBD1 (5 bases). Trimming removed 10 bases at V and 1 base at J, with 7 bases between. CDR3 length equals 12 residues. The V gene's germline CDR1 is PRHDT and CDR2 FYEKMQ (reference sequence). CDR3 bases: TGTGCCACAGGGATGAACACCGGGGAGCTGTTTTTT. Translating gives CATGMNTGELFF.

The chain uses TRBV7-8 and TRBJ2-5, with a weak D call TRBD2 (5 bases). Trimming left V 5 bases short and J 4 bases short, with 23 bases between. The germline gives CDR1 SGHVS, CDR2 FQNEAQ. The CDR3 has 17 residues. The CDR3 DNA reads TGTGCCAGCAGCCCACTCACAGCGGTTTTAGAGGGAGAGACCCAGTACTTC. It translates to CASSPLTAVLEGETQYF.

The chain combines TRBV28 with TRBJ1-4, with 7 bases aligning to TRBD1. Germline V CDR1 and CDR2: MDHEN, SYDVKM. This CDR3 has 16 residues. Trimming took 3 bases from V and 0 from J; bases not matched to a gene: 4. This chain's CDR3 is CASSLGTGATNEKLFF. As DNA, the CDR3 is TGTGCCAGCAGTTTGGGAACAGGGGCAACTAATGAAAAACTGTTTTTT.